A selection of T cell receptor beta chains follows, all from one sample in a study of cytotoxic CD8 clonotypes in ibrutinib-treated CLL. Generated by immunoSEQ multiplex PCR, the TCRdb table keeps only in-frame clones and is missing some. This table has about 85,000 clones, 79% appearing once. Sequencing used PBMCs, obtained after 12 months of ibrutinib treatment. Source of these receptors: a human donor with chronic lymphocytic leukemia. Both conserved end residues are part of each CDR3. Fields, in order: J gene, V gene, CDR3 length, D gene, clone size, CDR3 protein, CDR3 DNA. The D gene is left open where the match is weak. Not every row has a clone size; where given, it reads once, few, many or a size class.

J: TRBJ1-5; V: TRBV18; length: 14; D: -; size: -; CDR3: CASSPGEGYQPQHF; DNA: TGTGCCAGCTCACCAGGGGAGGGGTATCAGCCCCAGCATTTT
J: TRBJ1-6; V: TRBV5-1; length: 16; D: TRBD1; size: -; CDR3: CASSLEAGQDRGGLHF; DNA: TGCGCCAGCAGCTTGGAGGCTGGACAGGATAGAGGGGGACTCCACTTT
J: TRBJ2-3; V: TRBV7-2; length: 14; D: -; size: -; CDR3: CASSPQGLTDTQYF; DNA: TGTGCCAGCAGCCCCCAGGGCTTGACAGATACGCAGTATTTT
J: TRBJ1-2; V: TRBV6-6; length: 11; D: -; size: -; CDR3: CASSYRDGYTF; DNA: TGTGCCAGCAGTTATCGGGATGGCTACACCTTC
J: TRBJ1-2; V: TRBV5-1; length: 16; D: -; size: -; CDR3: CASSLGQAIQGYGYTF; DNA: TGCGCCAGCAGCTTGGGGCAGGCCATTCAAGGCTATGGCTACACCTTC
J: TRBJ1-1; V: TRBV27; length: 13; D: -; size: once; CDR3: CASSLFRNTEAFF; DNA: TGTGCCAGCAGTTTATTTAGGAACACTGAAGCTTTCTTT
J: TRBJ2-2; V: TRBV27; length: 10; D: -; size: many; CDR3: CASPVGELFF; DNA: TGTGCCAGCCCTGTCGGGGAGCTGTTTTTT
J: TRBJ2-7; V: TRBV10-3; length: 13; D: -; size: -; CDR3: CATTDGQTYEQYF; DNA: TGTGCCACCACCGATGGACAGACCTACGAGCAGTACTTC
J: TRBJ2-5; V: TRBV11-2; length: 14; D: TRBD1; size: -; CDR3: CASSLAARGETQYF; DNA: TGTGCCAGCAGCTTAGCCGCCAGGGGGGAGACCCAGTACTTC
J: TRBJ2-3; V: TRBV11-2; length: 13; D: -; size: once; CDR3: CASSQSVGDTQYF; DNA: TGTGCCAGCAGCCAGTCCGTGGGAGATACGCAGTATTTT
J: TRBJ2-7; V: TRBV28; length: 15; D: TRBD1; size: -; CDR3: CASSLALRQGPEQYF; DNA: TGTGCCAGCAGTTTGGCCCTCCGACAGGGTCCTGAGCAGTACTTC
J: TRBJ2-7; V: TRBV5-1; length: 13; D: -; size: -; CDR3: CASSLGQSYEQYF; DNA: TGCGCCAGCAGCCTGGGGCAGTCCTACGAGCAGTACTTC
J: TRBJ1-2; V: TRBV19; length: 15; D: -; size: -; CDR3: CASSSQHILGYGYTF; DNA: TGTGCCAGTAGTTCCCAACACATTTTGGGCTATGGCTACACCTTC
J: TRBJ2-5; V: TRBV5-6; length: 15; D: -; size: -; CDR3: CASSLVTDLQETQYF; DNA: TGTGCCAGCAGCTTGGTAACGGACTTGCAAGAGACCCAGTACTTC
J: TRBJ2-5; V: TRBV7-9; length: 15; D: TRBD1; size: -; CDR3: CASSLGTGGVETQYF; DNA: TGTGCCAGCAGCTTAGGGACAGGGGGCGTGGAGACCCAGTACTTC
J: TRBJ1-1; V: TRBV7-8; length: 16; D: -; size: -; CDR3: CASSLEVAGGNTEAFF; DNA: TGTGCCAGCAGCTTAGAGGTGGCTGGAGGGAACACTGAAGCTTTCTTT
J: TRBJ1-5; V: TRBV10-3; length: 13; D: -; size: few; CDR3: CAIREDSNQPQHF; DNA: TGTGCCATCCGGGAAGATAGCAATCAGCCCCAGCATTTT
J: TRBJ1-5; V: TRBV19; length: 15; D: -; size: -; CDR3: CASSIWEHSNQPQHF; DNA: TGTGCCAGTAGTATATGGGAACATAGCAATCAGCCCCAGCATTTT
J: TRBJ2-1; V: TRBV28; length: 18; D: TRBD2; size: -; CDR3: CASSSPGLAGAVYNEQFF; DNA: TGTGCCAGCAGTTCACCCGGACTAGCGGGGGCCGTTTACAATGAGCAGTTCTTC